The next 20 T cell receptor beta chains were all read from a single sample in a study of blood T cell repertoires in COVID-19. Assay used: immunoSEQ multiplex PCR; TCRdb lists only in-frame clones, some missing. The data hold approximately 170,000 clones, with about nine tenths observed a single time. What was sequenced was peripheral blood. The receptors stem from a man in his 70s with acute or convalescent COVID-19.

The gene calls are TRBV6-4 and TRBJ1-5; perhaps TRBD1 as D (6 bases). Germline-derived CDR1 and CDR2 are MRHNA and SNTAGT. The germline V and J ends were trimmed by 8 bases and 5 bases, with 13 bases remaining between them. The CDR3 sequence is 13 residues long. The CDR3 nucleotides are TGTGCCAGCGGCCTAGGGGGGGATCAGCCCCAGCATTTT. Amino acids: CASGLGGDQPQHF.

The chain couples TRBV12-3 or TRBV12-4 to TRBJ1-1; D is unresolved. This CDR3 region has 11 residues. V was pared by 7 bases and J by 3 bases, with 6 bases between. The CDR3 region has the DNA TGTGCCAGCACCCACTACACTGAAGCTTTCTTT. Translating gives CASTHYTEAFF.

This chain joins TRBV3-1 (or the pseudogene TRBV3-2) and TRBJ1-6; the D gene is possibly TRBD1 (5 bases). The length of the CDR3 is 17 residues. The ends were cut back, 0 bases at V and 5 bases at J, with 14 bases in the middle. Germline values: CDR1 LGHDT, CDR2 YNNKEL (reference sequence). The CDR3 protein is CASSQEPFAGDNSPLHF. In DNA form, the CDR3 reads TGTGCCAGCAGCCAAGAACCCTTCGCGGGGGATAATTCACCCCTCCACTTT.

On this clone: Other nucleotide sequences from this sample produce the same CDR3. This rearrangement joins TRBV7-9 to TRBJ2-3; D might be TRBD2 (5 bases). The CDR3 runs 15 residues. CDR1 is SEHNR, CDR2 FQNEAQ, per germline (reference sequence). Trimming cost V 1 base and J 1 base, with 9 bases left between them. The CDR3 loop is CASSLGAGGTDTQYF. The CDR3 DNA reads TGTGCCAGCAGCTTAGGTGCGGGCGGCACAGATACGCAGTATTTT.

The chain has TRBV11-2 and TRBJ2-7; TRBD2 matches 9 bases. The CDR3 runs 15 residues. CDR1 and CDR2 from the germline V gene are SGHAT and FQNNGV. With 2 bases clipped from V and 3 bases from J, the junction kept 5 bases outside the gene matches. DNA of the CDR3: TGTGCCAGCAGCTTAACGGCTAGCGGGAACTACGAGCAGTACTTC. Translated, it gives CASSLTASGNYEQYF.

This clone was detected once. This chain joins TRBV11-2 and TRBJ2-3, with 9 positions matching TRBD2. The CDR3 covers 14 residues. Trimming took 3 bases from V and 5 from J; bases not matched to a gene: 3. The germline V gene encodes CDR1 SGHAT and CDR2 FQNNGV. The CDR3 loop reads CASSFSGRGDTQYF. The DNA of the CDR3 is TGTGCCAGCAGCTTTAGCGGGAGAGGAGATACGCAGTATTTT.

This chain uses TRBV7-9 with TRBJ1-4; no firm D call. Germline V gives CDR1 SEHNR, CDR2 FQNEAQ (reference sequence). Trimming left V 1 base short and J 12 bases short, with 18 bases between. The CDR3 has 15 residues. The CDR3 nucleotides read TGTGCCAGCAGCTTAGTCCAGCAGGTGGTCACGGAACTGTTTTTT. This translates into CASSLVQQVVTELFF. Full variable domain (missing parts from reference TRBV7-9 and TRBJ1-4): DTGVSQNPRHKITKRGQNVTFRCDPISEHNRLYWYRQTLGQGPEFLTYFQNEAQLEKSRLLSDRFSAERPKGSFSTLEIQRTEQGDSAMYLCASSLVQQVVTELFFGSGTQLSVL.

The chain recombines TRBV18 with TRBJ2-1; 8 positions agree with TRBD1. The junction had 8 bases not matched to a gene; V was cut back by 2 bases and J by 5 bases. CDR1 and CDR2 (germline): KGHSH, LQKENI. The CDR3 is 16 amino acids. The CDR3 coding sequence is TGTGCCAGCTCACCATCCCACCAGGGGGCCCACAATGAGCAGTTCTTC. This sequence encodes CASSPSHQGAHNEQFF.

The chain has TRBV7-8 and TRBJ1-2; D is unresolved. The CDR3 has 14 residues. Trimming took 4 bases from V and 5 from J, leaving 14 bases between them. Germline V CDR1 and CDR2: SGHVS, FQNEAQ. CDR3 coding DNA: TGTGCCAGCAGCTCCTGGGCCAAAGGATATGGCTACACCTTC. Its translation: CASSSWAKGYGYTF.

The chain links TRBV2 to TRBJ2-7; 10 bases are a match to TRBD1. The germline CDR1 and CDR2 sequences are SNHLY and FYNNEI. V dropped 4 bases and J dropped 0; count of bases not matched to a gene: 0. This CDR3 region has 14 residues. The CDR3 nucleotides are TGTGCCAGCAGTGGGACAGGGGGCTCCTACGAGCAGTACTTC. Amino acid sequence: CASSGTGGSYEQYF.

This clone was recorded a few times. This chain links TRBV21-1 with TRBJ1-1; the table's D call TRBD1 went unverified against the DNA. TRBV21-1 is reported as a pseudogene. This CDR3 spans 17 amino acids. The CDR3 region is CASSKDATPSANTEAFF. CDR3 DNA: TGTGCCAGCAGCAAAGATGCGACACCCTCGGCCAACACTGAAGCTTTCTTT.

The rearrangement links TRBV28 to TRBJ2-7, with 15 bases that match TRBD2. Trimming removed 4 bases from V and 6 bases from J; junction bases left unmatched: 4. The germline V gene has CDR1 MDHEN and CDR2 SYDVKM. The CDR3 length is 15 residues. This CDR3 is CASSSGLAGGREQYF. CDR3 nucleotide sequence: TGTGCCAGCAGTTCGGGACTAGCGGGAGGACGCGAGCAGTACTTC.

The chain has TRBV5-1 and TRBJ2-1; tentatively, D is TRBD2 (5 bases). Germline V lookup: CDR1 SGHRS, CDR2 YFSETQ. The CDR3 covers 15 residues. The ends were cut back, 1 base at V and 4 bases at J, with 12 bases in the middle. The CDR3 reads CASSLFLAQYNEQFF. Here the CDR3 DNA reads TGCGCCAGCAGCTTGTTCCTAGCCCAATACAATGAGCAGTTCTTC.

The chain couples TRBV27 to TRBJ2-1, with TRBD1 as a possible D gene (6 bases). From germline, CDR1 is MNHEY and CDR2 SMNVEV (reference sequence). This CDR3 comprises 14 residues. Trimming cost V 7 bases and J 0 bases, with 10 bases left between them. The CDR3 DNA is TGTGCCAGCAACGACAGGAGCTCCTACAATGAGCAGTTCTTC. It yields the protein CASNDRSSYNEQFF.

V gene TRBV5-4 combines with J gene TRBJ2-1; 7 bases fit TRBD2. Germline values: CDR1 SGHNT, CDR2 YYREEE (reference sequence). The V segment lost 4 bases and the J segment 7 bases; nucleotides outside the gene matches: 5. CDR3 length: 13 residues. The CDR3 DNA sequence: TGTGCCAGCAGCGAGGGGCGGGGGAATGAGCAGTTCTTC. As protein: CASSEGRGNEQFF.

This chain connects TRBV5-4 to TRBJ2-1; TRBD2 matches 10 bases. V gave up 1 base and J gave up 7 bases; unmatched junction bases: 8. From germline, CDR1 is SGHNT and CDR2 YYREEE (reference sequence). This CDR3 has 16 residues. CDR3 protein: CASSLTSGKSENEQFF. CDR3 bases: TGTGCCAGCAGCTTGACTAGCGGGAAGAGTGAGAATGAGCAGTTCTTC.

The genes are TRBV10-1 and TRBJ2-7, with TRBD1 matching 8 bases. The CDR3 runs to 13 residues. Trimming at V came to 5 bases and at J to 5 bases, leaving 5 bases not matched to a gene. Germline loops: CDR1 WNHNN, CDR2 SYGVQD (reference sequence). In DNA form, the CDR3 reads TGCGCCAGCAGTCCCCAGGGGGCGGACGAGCAGTACTTC. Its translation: CASSPQGADEQYF.

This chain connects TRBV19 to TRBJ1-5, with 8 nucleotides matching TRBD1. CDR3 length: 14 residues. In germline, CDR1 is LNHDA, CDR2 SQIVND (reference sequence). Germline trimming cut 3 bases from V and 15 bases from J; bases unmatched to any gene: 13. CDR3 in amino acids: CASSMGRGLSSRHF. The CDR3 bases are TGTGCCAGTAGTATGGGCAGGGGGCTGTCTTCCCGGCATTTT.

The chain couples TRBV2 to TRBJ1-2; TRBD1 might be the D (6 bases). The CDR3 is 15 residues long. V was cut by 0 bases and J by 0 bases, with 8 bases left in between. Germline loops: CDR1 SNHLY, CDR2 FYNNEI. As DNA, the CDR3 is TGTGCCAGCAGTGAAGCGAGGACAGCTAACTATGGCTACACCTTC. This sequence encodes CASSEARTANYGYTF.

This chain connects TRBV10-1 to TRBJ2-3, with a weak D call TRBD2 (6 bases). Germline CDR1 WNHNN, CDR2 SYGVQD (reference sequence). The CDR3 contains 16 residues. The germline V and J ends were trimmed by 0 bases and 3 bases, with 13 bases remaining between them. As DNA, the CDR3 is TGCGCCAGCAGTGAGTCAGTGCTAGCGCCGACAGATACGCAGTATTTT. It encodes CASSESVLAPTDTQYF.